Presented here are 4 T cell receptor beta chains from one specimen sequenced in a study of blood T cell repertoires in COVID-19. Sequencing used immunoSEQ multiplex PCR; TCRdb keeps in-frame clones, though not all of them. This table has about 53,000 clones, approximately 82% appearing once. Material: peripheral blood. The source is a human donor in a cohort sampled during active COVID-19.

V usage is TRBV5-1 and J usage is TRBJ2-7, with 12 positions matching TRBD2. This CDR3 spans 17 amino acids. Germline V CDR1 and CDR2: SGHRS, YFSETQ. The junction had 15 bases not matched to a gene; V was cut back by 3 bases and J by 8 bases. In DNA form, the CDR3 reads TGCGCCAGCAGCTGGGGGGACAGCCTAGCGGGAGGGGAACAGCAGTACTTC. Translating gives CASSWGDSLAGGEQQYF.

The chain couples TRBV3-1 (or the pseudogene TRBV3-2) to TRBJ2-7, with D possibly TRBD1 on 5 matching bases. Germline CDR1 reads LGHDT; CDR2 reads YNNKEL (reference sequence). This CDR3 contains 15 residues. The V gene lost 3 bases and the J gene lost 0 bases, with 12 bases spanning the gap. The CDR3 region has the DNA TGTGCCAGCAGCCATTGGGGCCGAAGCTCCTACGAGCAGTACTTC. Amino acids: CASSHWGRSSYEQYF.

The chain has TRBV6-1 and TRBJ2-3; 8 nucleotides align to TRBD2. The CDR3 contains 18 residues. Germline V gives CDR1 MNHNS, CDR2 SASEGT. The trim removed 1 base at V and 1 base at J, leaving 10 bases unmatched. CDR3 loop: CASSEGPPLAVRTDTQYF. The DNA of the CDR3 is TGTGCCAGCAGTGAAGGACCGCCACTAGCGGTACGCACAGATACGCAGTATTTT.

The genes are TRBV6-2 or TRBV6-3 and TRBJ2-4; D might be TRBD1 (5 bases). The CDR3 spans 13 residues. Germline V gene lookup returns CDR1 MNHEY and CDR2 SVGEGT. Trimming left V 0 bases short and J 8 bases short, with 8 bases between. The CDR3 region has the DNA TGTGCCAGCAGTTACTCAGGGGTTGACATTCAGTACTTC. Its protein product is CASSYSGVDIQYF.